This TCR beta chain was retrieved from a study of cytomegalovirus exposure and HLA in healthy donors. Study-wide results and caveats: In a later analysis, TCR beta V- and J-gene trimming was associated with a missense DCLRE1C variant. Common viral pathogens (according to a later analysis) appeared linked to several of the most significant clusters.

The PCR was carried out with 60 Vbeta primers and 13 Jbeta primers. Here immunoSEQ multiplex PCR was the method, and the copy in TCRdb shows in-frame clones only, minus some. In all, the sample yields 130,000 or so clones. Turning to this clone: As yet, its antigen is unknown.

Germline loops: CDR1 MDHEN, CDR2 SYDVKM. V lost 6 bases and J lost 5; bases outside the gene matches: 5. The CDR3 has 13 residues. The rearrangement uses TRBV28 and TRBJ2-5, with 8 bases lining up with TRBD1. This sequence was found in a woman aged 55-70 years in good health and CMV-seronegative. Sequencing input: PBMCs. This CDR3 is CASSGQGVETQYF. The DNA for the CDR3 is TGTGCCAGCAGCGGACAGGGAGTGGAGACCCAGTACTTC.